The next 26 T cell receptor beta chains were all read from a single sample in a study of CD8+ T cells in alopecia areata. TCR sequencing used cDNA made by reverse transcription of extracted RNA. Profiling relied on immunoSEQ multiplex PCR, and the TCRdb table lists in-frame clones only, not all of them. Observed in the sample are around 100,000 clones, none of them singletons. What was sequenced was lesional skin. Source of these receptors: a C3H/HeJ mouse with alopecia areata. The strain's MHC: H2-k.

This clone appeared a few times. Mouse gene names apply. The DNA ends 4 residues before the CDR3 does, and the rest of the CDR3 is filled in from the germline J gene. This sequence joins TRBV19 and TRBJ1-2, with a tentative D call TRBD1 (6 bases). The CDR3 length is 12 residues. Germline V gene sequence: CDR1 FNHDT, CDR2 SITEND (reference sequence). The sequenced part of the CDR3 DNA is TGTGCCAGCAGTACAGGGGCGGGC. This codes for CASSTGAG. The entire CDR3 protein is CASSTGAGDYTF.

A remark on this clone: Mouse gene names and germline throughout. CDR3 in amino acids: CASGVSLGARYEQYF. The CDR3 bases that were read are TGTGCCAGCGGTGTTTCACTGGGGGCCCGATAT. V gene TRBV13-2 combines with J gene TRBJ2-7; 8 bases fit TRBD2. Read coverage stops 4 residues before the CDR3 terminus; the germline J gene supplies the remainder. This CDR3 spans 15 amino acids. The germline V gene encodes CDR1 NNHNN and CDR2 SYGAGS (reference sequence).

On this clone itself: TCRdb's protein sequence differs at residue 13 from the translated DNA; the protein presented here follows the DNA. All gene names here are mouse names. Coverage ceases 3 residues before the CDR3 finishes, and the germline J gene fills in the end. J is TRBJ1-6 and V is TRBV13-2; 8 nucleotides line up with TRBD1. TRBJ1-6 is flagged as an ORF with uncertain function. Losses at the gene ends were 0 bases for V and 2 bases for J; bases not matched to a gene: 1. The CDR3 is 16 amino acids. Per germline, CDR1 NNHNN and CDR2 SYGAGS (reference sequence). The CDR3 sequence is CASGDAGGAYNSPLYF. Partial CDR3 DNA: TGTGCCAGCGGTGATGCAGGGGGCGCCTATAATTCGCCC.

This clone was seen a few times. Germline and genes here are mouse. The DNA ends 4 residues before the CDR3 does, and the rest of the CDR3 is filled in from the germline J gene. The rearrangement uses TRBV19 and TRBJ1-2; the D gene is possibly TRBD1 (6 bases). CDR3 length equals 14 residues. Looked up from germline, CDR1 is FNHDT and CDR2 is SITEND (reference sequence). Partial CDR3 DNA: TGTGCCAGCAGTATAAGGCTGGGGGGCGGC. Amino acids: CASSIRLGGG. The whole CDR3 is CASSIRLGGGDYTF. The full variable domain, with the rest looked up from reference TRBV19 and TRBJ1-2, is GGIITQTPKFLIGQEGQKLTLKCQQNFNHDTMYWYRQDSGKGLRLIYYSITENDLQKGDLSEGYDASREKKSSFSLTVTSAQKNEMAVFLCASSIRLGGGDYTFGSGTRLLVI.

Worth noting for this clone: Mouse gene names apply. The DNA ends 4 residues before the CDR3 does, and the rest of the CDR3 is filled in from the germline J gene. V usage is TRBV14 and J usage is TRBJ2-1; D is perhaps TRBD1 (6 bases). The CDR3 contains 14 residues. Germline V gene data show CDR1 as SGHDT and CDR2 as FRDEAV. The V end lost 5 bases, the J end lost 3 bases, and 12 bases lay between the germline ends. The sequenced part of the CDR3 DNA is TGTGCCAGCAGCTCCGGGACAACCTATGCT. Translation gives CASSSGTTYA. The whole CDR3 is CASSSGTTYAEQFF.

This clone was counted a few times. At residue 14, the TCRdb protein and translated DNA are inconsistent; the protein given comes from the DNA. The genes and germline here are from mouse. The CDR3 goes on 3 residues after the read ends, and that part is filled in from the germline J gene. This chain joins TRBV13-1 and TRBJ1-3, with 10 bases aligning to TRBD1. The V gene's germline CDR1 is NSHNY and CDR2 SYGAGN. V lost 0 bases and J lost 1; bases outside the gene matches: 4. This CDR3 is 17 amino acids long. The sequenced CDR3 bases are TGTGCCAGCAGTGATGCCTCGGGACAGGGGTCTGGAAATACG. Amino acids: CASSDASGQGSGNT. The entire CDR3 is CASSDASGQGSGNTLYF.

Concerning this clone itself: The genes and germline here are from mouse. The read terminates 4 residues before the CDR3 end, so the remaining end is supplied by the germline J gene. The chain recombines TRBV19 with TRBJ1-4; D is uncertain. The CDR3 has 16 residues. Germline CDR1 FNHDT, CDR2 SITEND (reference sequence). V lost 2 bases to trimming and J lost 0 bases, with 11 bases between them. CDR3 DNA, as far as it was read: TGTGCCAGCAGTATCCGCGGACTCATTTCCAACGAA. It yields the protein CASSIRGLISNE. The full CDR3 protein reads CASSIRGLISNERLFF.

In regard to this clone: Gene names refer to mouse genes. The read terminates 4 residues ahead of where the CDR3 ends, so the germline J gene completes it. The chain is built from TRBV1 and TRBJ2-2, with TRBD1 matching 7 bases. The CDR3 covers 15 residues. V was clipped by 4 bases and J by 2 bases; unmatched bases: 4. Germline CDR1 and CDR2: NSQYPW and LRSPGD (reference sequence). This CDR3 reads CTCSGQGGNTGQLYF. CDR3 DNA (partial): TGCACCTGCAGTGGACAGGGAGGGAACACCGGG.

This clone occurred a few times. The gene symbols are mouse symbols. The sequenced fragment ends 4 residues before the CDR3 boundary, so the rest is inferred from the germline J gene. The chain employs TRBV17 and TRBJ2-1; D is unresolved. In germline, CDR1 is MNHDT, CDR2 YYDKIL. V was pared by 5 bases and J by 1 base, with 9 bases between. This CDR3 region has 14 residues. The CDR3 sequence: CASSPLENYAEQFF. CDR3 bases read: TGTGCTAGCAGTCCTCTGGAAAACTATGCT. Drawing the rest from reference TRBV17 and TRBJ2-1, the complete variable domain is DTTVKQNPRYKLARVGKPVNLICSQTMNHDTMYWYQKKPNQAPKLLLFYYDKILNREADTFEKFQSSRPNNSFCSLYIGSAGLEYSAMYLCASSPLENYAEQFFGPGTRLTVL.

This clone appeared a few times. Gene names denote mouse genes. Sequencing ends 4 residues short of the CDR3 end; the germline J gene provides the rest. The V call is TRBV19, the J call TRBJ2-1; 9 bases fit TRBD1. The V gene end was trimmed by 1 base and the J gene end by 2 bases; junction bases not matched to a gene: 4. Germline values: CDR1 FNHDT, CDR2 SITEND (reference sequence). The CDR3 sequence is 16 residues long. CDR3 in amino acids: CASSIPRTGDYAEQFF. CDR3 bases read: TGTGCCAGCAGTATACCTCGGACAGGGGACTATGCT.

Comments on this clone: These gene names are mouse names. The read halts 4 residues ahead of the CDR3 end, with the missing end drawn from the germline J gene. This sequence joins TRBV17 and TRBJ2-7; no reliable D call. CDR3 size: 13 residues. V was pared by 5 bases and J by 0 bases, with 8 bases between. Per germline, CDR1 MNHDT and CDR2 YYDKIL. The CDR3 reads CASSDKNSYEQYF. CDR3 DNA (partial): TGTGCTAGCAGTGACAAAAACTCCTAT.

As to this clone: The protein in this entry is translated from the DNA; at residue 12 it differs from the protein listed in TCRdb. Here the gene names and germline are mouse. The CDR3 goes on 3 residues after the read ends, and that part is filled in from the germline J gene. This chain links TRBV1 with TRBJ1-6; D perhaps matches TRBD1 (6 bases). TRBJ1-6 is known as an ORF, though its function is uncertain. Germline CDR1 NSQYPW, CDR2 LRSPGD (reference sequence). The CDR3 spans 15 residues. The V and J ends lost 0 bases and 7 bases respectively, with 10 bases between them. The CDR3 DNA, read in part, is TGCACCTGCAGTGCAGAGAGGGGGGGGAATTCGCCC. Translation: CTCSAERGGNSP. The full CDR3 protein reads CTCSAERGGNSPLYF.

Only a few counts were recorded for this clone. The gene names given are mouse names. The CDR3 extends 4 residues past the end of the read, so its final part is completed from the germline J gene. The gene calls are TRBV13-2 and TRBJ2-1; 7 bases line up with TRBD1. The J segment lost 2 bases and the V segment lost 3 bases, leaving 2 bases of the junction unmatched. The CDR3 length is 14 residues. The germline V gene encodes CDR1 NNHNN and CDR2 SYGAGS (reference sequence). The part of the CDR3 DNA that was read is TGTGCCAGCGGTGTCGGACAGGACTATGCT. This encodes CASGVGQDYA. The full CDR3 protein is CASGVGQDYAEQFF.

Concerning this clone: Here the gene names and germline are mouse. The observed sequence ends 4 residues before the CDR3 terminus, with the missing tail filled in from the germline J gene. This chain connects TRBV1 to TRBJ2-4; a possible D gene is TRBD2 (6 bases). Trimming shortened V by 0 bases and J by 1 base, and 14 bases separated the two germline ends. Per germline, CDR1 NSQYPW and CDR2 LRSPGD (reference sequence). The CDR3 spans 17 residues. Incomplete CDR3 DNA: TGCACCTGCAGTGCAGATACGGCTGGGGATGGTCAAAAC. The encoded protein is CTCSADTAGDGQN. The whole CDR3 sequence is CTCSADTAGDGQNTLYF.

Note on this clone: The listed genes are named as in mouse. The read gets to within 4 residues of the CDR3 end, and the germline J gene fills in the rest. This chain uses TRBV13-3 with TRBJ2-5; possibly TRBD2 for D (5 bases). The V gene's germline CDR1 is NNHDY and CDR2 SYVADS. This CDR3 contains 15 residues. V lost 2 bases and J 1 base, leaving 11 bases between the germline ends. CDR3 bases read: TGTGCCAGCAGTGACCACTGGAAGGACCAAGAC. It specifies CASSDHWKDQD. The full CDR3 protein reads CASSDHWKDQDTQYF.

This clone was seen more than once but under ten times. The gene names here belong to mouse. The read ends 4 residues early relative to the CDR3; the germline J gene fills the gap. The V call is TRBV5, the J call TRBJ1-1; the D gene is possibly TRBD1 (5 bases). The CDR3 length is 15 residues. From germline, CDR1 is LGHNA and CDR2 YNLKQL (reference sequence). V dropped 0 bases and J dropped 0 bases, with 8 bases sitting between them. The CDR3 spells CASSQDWGANTEVFF. CDR3 bases read: TGTGCCAGCAGCCAAGACTGGGGCGCAAACACA.

In its sample, this clone was seen a few times. Gene names follow the mouse nomenclature. The CDR3 goes on 4 residues after the read ends, and that part is filled in from the germline J gene. The rearrangement uses TRBV13-3 and TRBJ1-4, with TRBD1 identical over 9 bases. Germline V gene sequence: CDR1 NNHDY, CDR2 SYVADS. This CDR3 has 14 amino acids. The CDR3 sequence is CASGSDRGSERLFF. The CDR3 DNA, read in part, is TGTGCCAGCGGATCGGACAGGGGTTCCGAA.

As to this clone: Gene names are the mouse ones. Read coverage stops 4 residues before the CDR3 terminus; the germline J gene supplies the remainder. The rearrangement uses TRBV19 and TRBJ2-1, with TRBD2 matching over 7 bases. Per the germline V gene, CDR1 is FNHDT and CDR2 is SITEND (reference sequence). The length of the CDR3 is 17 residues. CDR3 protein: CASSIVSWGRRGAEQFF. The covered CDR3 bases are TGTGCCAGCAGTATAGTCTCCTGGGGGAGGAGGGGCGCT.

Only a few counts were recorded for this clone. Mouse gene names apply. The CDR3 region is CTCSADIGTANSDYTF. Partial CDR3 DNA: TGCACCTGCAGTGCAGATATCGGGACAGCAAACTCC. The chain combines TRBV1 with TRBJ1-2; 7 bases fit TRBD1. The read gets to within 4 residues of the CDR3 end, and the germline J gene fills in the rest. The germline V gene has CDR1 NSQYPW and CDR2 LRSPGD (reference sequence). V shed 0 bases and J 0 bases; nucleotides not matched to a gene: 4. The length of the CDR3 is 16 residues.

Ten or more counts support this clone. The gene names here belong to mouse. Read data end 4 residues before the CDR3 end; the end is taken from the germline J gene. V is TRBV17 and J is TRBJ2-3, with D possibly TRBD2 on 7 matching bases. The CDR3 loop spans 16 amino acids. V lost 0 bases and J lost 0, with 10 bases in between. CDR1 and CDR2 from the germline V gene are MNHDT and YYDKIL. The DNA read from the CDR3 is TGTGCTAGCAGTAGAGATCTGGGGGCTAGTGCAGAA. This translates into CASSRDLGASAE. The CDR3, in full, reads CASSRDLGASAETLYF.

About this clone itself: Genes here carry mouse names. The read ends 4 residues shy of where the CDR3 ends; the end is completed using the germline J gene. The chain recombines TRBV19 with TRBJ1-2; 7 bases match TRBD1. The germline V gene encodes CDR1 FNHDT and CDR2 SITEND (reference sequence). Trimming cost V 6 bases and J 0 bases; bases outside gene matches: 2. The CDR3 contains 13 residues. The CDR3 DNA, read in part, is TGTGCCAGCAAAGGGACAGCAAACTCC. It specifies CASKGTANS. The full CDR3 sequence reads CASKGTANSDYTF.

Regarding this clone: Any gene name here is a mouse gene name. The CDR3 goes on 4 residues after the read ends, and that part is filled in from the germline J gene. This chain uses TRBV19 with TRBJ2-3, with 12 bases lining up with TRBD2. The CDR3 is made up of 16 amino acids. The germline V gene has CDR1 FNHDT and CDR2 SITEND (reference sequence). CDR3 sequence: CASSPDWGGMGETLYF. Incomplete CDR3 DNA: TGTGCCAGCAGCCCGGACTGGGGGGGAATGGGAGAA.

The table lists this clone with a few counts. The gene names given are mouse names. The read finishes 4 residues shy of the CDR3 end, and the germline J gene is used to complete it. The genes are TRBV19 and TRBJ2-1; TRBD1 aligns across 7 bases. This CDR3 contains 15 residues. CDR1 and CDR2 from the germline V gene are FNHDT and SITEND (reference sequence). J lost 1 base, V lost 1 base, and 2 bases had no gene match. The CDR3 here is CASSITQGNYAEQFF. Partial CDR3 DNA: TGTGCCAGCAGTATAACACAGGGGAACTATGCT.

As for this clone: All gene names here are mouse names. The CDR3 is cut off 4 residues early in the read; its end comes from the germline J gene. The genes are TRBV13-3 and TRBJ2-5, with 8 bases that match TRBD1. V lost 1 base to trimming and J lost 0 bases; unmatched junction nucleotides: 4. The CDR3 consists of 16 residues. CDR1 NNHDY and CDR2 SYVADS come from the germline V gene. CDR3 bases read: TGTGCCAGCAGTGATCCCCGACAGGGGAACCAAGAC. Residues: CASSDPRQGNQD. The CDR3 reads in full as CASSDPRQGNQDTQYF.

The table lists this clone with a few counts. The genes and germline here are from mouse. The CDR3 goes on 4 residues after the read ends, and that part is filled in from the germline J gene. V gene TRBV1 combines with J gene TRBJ2-1; a possible D gene is TRBD1 (6 bases). This CDR3 has 14 amino acids. Germline V gene sequence: CDR1 NSQYPW, CDR2 LRSPGD (reference sequence). The CDR3: CTCSASGAGAEQFF. The CDR3 bases that were read are TGCACCTGCAGTGCCTCAGGGGCGGGGGCT. Full variable domain (rest looked up from reference TRBV1 and TRBJ2-1): VTLLEQNPRWRLVPRGQAVNLRCILKNSQYPWMSWYQQDLQKQLQWLFTLRSPGDKEVKSLPGADYLATRVTDTELRLQVANMSQGRTLYCTCSASGAGAEQFFGPGTRLTVL.

In its sample, this clone was seen a few times. The gene symbols are mouse symbols. The read ends 4 residues early relative to the CDR3; the germline J gene fills the gap. The rearrangement links TRBV17 to TRBJ2-1; D is possibly TRBD2 (7 bases). V lost 1 base and J lost 4, with 14 bases in between. The CDR3 loop spans 16 amino acids. The germline V gene has CDR1 MNHDT and CDR2 YYDKIL. The sequenced CDR3 bases are TGTGCTAGCAGTAGAGTAGGGGGGCGCGATTATGCT. This encodes CASSRVGGRDYA. The whole CDR3 region reads CASSRVGGRDYAEQFF.